This T cell receptor beta chain emerged from a study of identical twins' blood T cells. Overall study: Roughly 6 alpha and roughly six beta libraries together yielded tens of millions of reads.

This clonotype was seen repeatedly, ten times or more. What it binds is not known. Whole-study results and caveats: Even for out-of-frame TCRbeta, twins reportedly shared V gene usage much more than unrelated donors.

V shed 6 bases, J shed 6 bases, and the junction held 8 bases outside the gene matches. The CDR3 loop spans 14 amino acids. In germline, CDR1 is MRHNA, CDR2 SNTAGT. A previously described protocol, modified, built RNA-based TCR cDNA libraries. One entry per CDR3 protein, called by TCRdb with MiXCR from the 5' RACE reads. This table holds a few hundred thousand distinct CDR3 sequences, 28% found once. Sample: PBMCs. This clonotype originated in a woman aged 18 to 55 in good health. The V call is TRBV6-4, the J call TRBJ2-3; 8 bases fit TRBD1. Here the CDR3 reads CASSETGEWDTQYF. The CDR3 DNA reads as TGTGCCAGCAGCGAGACAGGGGAATGGGATACGCAGTATTTT.